This T cell receptor beta chain was sequenced for a study of Tregs in tolerant kidney transplant recipients. TCRdb's copy holds only in-frame clones and misses some; the assay was immunoSEQ multiplex PCR. The sample contains 6,500 to 10,000 clones, approximately 46% of which appear only once. This clone was observed a few times. Its antigen is as yet unknown. This CDR3 region has 13 residues. V shed 3 bases and J shed 11 bases, with 16 bases lying between them. Per germline, CDR1 KGHSH and CDR2 LQKENI. This chain uses TRBV18 with TRBJ1-1; D is possibly TRBD1 (6 bases). The source of this sequence is a human donor in good health. Sequencing used CD4+ T cells from blood cultured with allogeneic cells. The CDR3 sequence is CASSPQYGGQAFF. The CDR3 DNA is TGTGCCAGCTCACCCCAGTATGGGGGGCAGGCTTTCTTT.